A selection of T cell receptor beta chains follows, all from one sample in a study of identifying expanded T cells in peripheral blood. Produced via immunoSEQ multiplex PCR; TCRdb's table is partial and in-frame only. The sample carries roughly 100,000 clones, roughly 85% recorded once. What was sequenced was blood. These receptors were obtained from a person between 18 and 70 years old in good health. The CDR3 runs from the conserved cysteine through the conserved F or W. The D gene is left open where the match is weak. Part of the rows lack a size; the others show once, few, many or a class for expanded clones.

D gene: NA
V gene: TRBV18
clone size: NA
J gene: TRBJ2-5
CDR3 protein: CASSPPGPEETQYF
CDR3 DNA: TGTGCCAGCTCACCCCCAGGACCCGAGGAGACCCAGTACTTC

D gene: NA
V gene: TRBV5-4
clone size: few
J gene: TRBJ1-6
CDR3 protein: CACGTANSPLHF
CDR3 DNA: TGTGCCTGTGGGACCGCAAATTCACCCCTCCACTTT

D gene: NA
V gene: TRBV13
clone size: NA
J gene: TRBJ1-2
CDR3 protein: CASSSYRGTAHGYTF
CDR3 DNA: TGTGCCAGCAGCTCGTACCGAGGGACTGCTCATGGCTACACCTTC

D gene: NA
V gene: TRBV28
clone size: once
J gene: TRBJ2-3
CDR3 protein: CASRDGSTDTQYF
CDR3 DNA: TGTGCCAGCCGGGACGGTAGCACAGATACGCAGTATTTT

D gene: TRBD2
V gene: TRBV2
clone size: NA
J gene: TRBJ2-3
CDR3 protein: CASPSGPKRGLFTDTQYF
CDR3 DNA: TGTGCCAGCCCCAGCGGCCCTAAGCGGGGCCTCTTCACAGATACGCAGTATTTT

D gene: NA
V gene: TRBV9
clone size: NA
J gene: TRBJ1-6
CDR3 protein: CASSVDSGANSPLHF
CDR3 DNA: TGTGCCAGCAGCGTAGATTCGGGCGCGAATTCACCCCTCCACTTT

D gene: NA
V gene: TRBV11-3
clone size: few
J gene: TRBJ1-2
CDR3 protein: CASSSYYRVSLFYGYTF
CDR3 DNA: TGTGCCAGCAGCTCTTACTACAGGGTATCTCTTTTCTATGGCTACACCTTC

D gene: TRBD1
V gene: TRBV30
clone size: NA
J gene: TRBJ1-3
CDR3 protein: CAWSRRLSRGFGNTIYF
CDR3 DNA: TGTGCCTGGTCCCGACGTCTCTCCAGGGGGTTTGGAAACACCATATATTTT

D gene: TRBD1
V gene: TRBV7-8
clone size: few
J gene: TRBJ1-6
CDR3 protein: CASTQDRVGSPLHF
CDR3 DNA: TGTGCCAGCACCCAAGACAGGGTAGGCTCACCCCTCCACTTT

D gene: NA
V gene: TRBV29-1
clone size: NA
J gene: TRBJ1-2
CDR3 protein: CSVALRRRGRYYGYTF
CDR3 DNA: TGCAGCGTTGCACTCCGGCGGCGGGGGAGATACTATGGCTACACCTTC

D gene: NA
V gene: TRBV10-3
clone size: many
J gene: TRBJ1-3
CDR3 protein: CAISESGTHSGNTIYF
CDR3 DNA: TGTGCCATCAGTGAGTCCGGGACTCACTCTGGAAACACCATATATTTT